This T cell receptor (beta chain) was identified in a study of Graves' ophthalmopathy and Graves' hyperthyroidism. Study-wide results and caveats: A model of 13 signatures distinguished ophthalmopathy from stable hyperthyroidism at less than 90% sensitivity and nearly 83% specificity.

This clonotype was found many times. Its antigen is not known. From RNA, the CDR3 regions of TCR beta chains were amplified and sequenced. The workflow started with a first-round RT-PCR run with HTBI primers and then moved on to a second-round multiplex PCR. TCRdb called the multiplex PCR reads again in MiXCR, with one record for every CDR3 protein. Of 650,000 to 900,000 distinct CDR3 sequences in the sample, 35% to 50% were seen once. The V gene lost 3 bases and the J gene lost 3 bases, with 12 bases spanning the gap. The CDR3 totals 16 residues. The V gene's germline CDR1 is SEHNR and CDR2 FQNEAQ (reference sequence).

This chain connects TRBV7-9 to TRBJ2-6, with TRBD1 as a possible D gene (6 bases). The sequence derives from an adult man with Graves' ophthalmopathy. The sequenced material came from peripheral blood. CDR3 bases: TGTGCCAGCAGCTTGTCACAGGGCGGTGGGGCCAACGTCCTGACTTTC. It specifies CASSLSQGGGANVLTF.